This T cell receptor beta chain stems from a study of coeliac disease. Clones were read by immunoSEQ multiplex PCR, and TCRdb kept only the in-frame ones, dropping some. The table lists under 3,000 clones, more than 55% of them singletons. CDR3 length equals 15 residues. CDR1 is KGHSH, CDR2 LQKENI, per germline. Trimming removed 6 bases from V and 6 bases from J, with 18 bases in between. Study results and caveats: Lower clonality than controls marked TRB and TRG repertoires from active celiac intraepithelial and lamina propria samples.

This clone was counted once. The antigen remains undetermined. The J gene is TRBJ2-1, the V gene TRBV18; perhaps TRBD2 as D (5 bases). The sequence came from a woman in her 70s with celiac disease on a gluten-free diet. What was sequenced was lamina propria lymphocytes from the gut. The CDR3 spells CASSRVGNLFNEQFF. CDR3 sequence (DNA): TGTGCCAGCTCCCGAGTCGGGAATCTATTCAATGAGCAGTTCTTC.